This is a list of T cell receptor beta chains from one sample in a study of shared clonotypes between healthy human individuals. The protocol was immunoSEQ multiplex PCR, while the TCRdb copy is restricted to in-frame clones and leaves out a portion. The table lists about 490,000 clones, over 65% of them singletons. The sequencing input was PBMCs. The receptors here all came from a woman aged 40 to 50 in good health. Some clones in this sample may be carry-over from other donors' samples. CDR3s include the opening cysteine and the closing phenylalanine or tryptophan. Fields, in order: CDR3 length, J gene, V gene, D gene, clone size, CDR3 protein, CDR3 DNA. The D gene is left open where the match is weak. Size is stated for part of the rows, as once, few or many counts, or as a class when the clone is expanded.

len: 12; j_gene: TRBJ2-7; v_gene: TRBV28; d_gene: .; abundance: .; CDR3aa: CASSGRLYGQYF; CDR3nt: TGTGCCAGCAGTGGACGGTTATATGGGCAGTACTTC
len: 13; j_gene: TRBJ1-5; v_gene: TRBV29-1; d_gene: .; abundance: few; CDR3aa: CSVVEGLGQPQHF; CDR3nt: TGCAGCGTGGTTGAGGGTCTGGGACAGCCCCAGCATTTT
len: 16; j_gene: TRBJ2-3; v_gene: TRBV7-9; d_gene: TRBD2; abundance: .; CDR3aa: CASSAAGDQPADTQYF; CDR3nt: TGTGCCAGCAGCGCCGCGGGAGACCAACCGGCAGATACGCAGTATTTT
len: 16; j_gene: TRBJ2-5; v_gene: TRBV27; d_gene: .; abundance: .; CDR3aa: CASSPRDSGGQETQYF; CDR3nt: TGTGCCAGCAGTCCCCGGGACAGTGGGGGGCAAGAGACCCAGTACTTC
len: 15; j_gene: TRBJ1-5; v_gene: TRBV27; d_gene: .; abundance: .; CDR3aa: CASRLDRLSNQPQHF; CDR3nt: TGTGCCAGCAGACTGGACAGACTTAGCAATCAGCCCCAGCATTTT
len: 15; j_gene: TRBJ1-5; v_gene: TRBV2; d_gene: TRBD1; abundance: many; CDR3aa: CASSLAGGAGQPQHF; CDR3nt: TGTGCCAGCAGTCTGGCAGGGGGCGCGGGGCAGCCCCAGCATTTT
len: 17; j_gene: TRBJ2-2; v_gene: TRBV4-2; d_gene: .; abundance: many; CDR3aa: CASSQARAGQNTGELFF; CDR3nt: TGTGCCAGCAGCCAGGCACGGGCAGGACAGAATACCGGGGAGCTGTTTTTT
len: 15; j_gene: TRBJ2-5; v_gene: TRBV6-6; d_gene: .; abundance: .; CDR3aa: CASSSDRNSQETQYF; CDR3nt: TGTGCCAGCAGTTCTGACAGAAATTCTCAAGAGACCCAGTACTTC
len: 16; j_gene: TRBJ2-5; v_gene: TRBV5-1; d_gene: TRBD2; abundance: .; CDR3aa: CASRRGLAGDEETQYF; CDR3nt: TGCGCCAGTAGAAGGGGACTAGCGGGAGACGAAGAGACCCAGTACTTC
len: 15; j_gene: TRBJ1-2; v_gene: TRBV5-6; d_gene: .; abundance: many; CDR3aa: CASSLTGLVNYGYTF; CDR3nt: TGTGCCAGCAGCTTGACTGGGCTCGTGAACTATGGCTACACCTTC